The 9 T cell receptor beta chains given below trace back to one sample, sequenced in a study of blood T cell repertoires in COVID-19. TCRdb's copy holds only in-frame clones and misses some; the assay was immunoSEQ multiplex PCR. Seen here are approximately 200,000 clones, 88% observed once, and the top ten hold over 1.5%. Sequencing was carried out using peripheral blood. The receptor source for this set is a man aged 65-85 years with acute or convalescent COVID-19.

This clone appeared once. This rearrangement joins TRBV3-1 (or the pseudogene TRBV3-2) to TRBJ2-2; 10 positions agree with TRBD2. CDR3 size: 17 residues. V trimming: 4 bases; J trimming: 1 base; junction bases outside the gene matches: 6. Germline CDR1 is LGHDT and CDR2 is YNNKEL (reference sequence). CDR3 DNA sequence: TGTGCCAGCAGCCCCAGCGGGACTAGCGAGAACACCGGGGAGCTGTTTTTT. Amino acids: CASSPSGTSENTGELFF.

This chain joins TRBV29-1 and TRBJ1-2; the match to TRBD1 covers 9 bases. With 7 bases clipped from V and 8 bases from J, the junction kept 8 bases outside the gene matches. CDR3 size: 12 residues. Germline V gene data show CDR1 as SQVTM and CDR2 as ANQGSEA. The CDR3 nucleotides read TGCAGCGAGCGGACAGGGGACTTAGGCTACACCTTC. It codes for CSERTGDLGYTF.

The chain joins TRBV6-5 to TRBJ2-1; D unclear. In germline, CDR1 is MNHEY, CDR2 SVGAGI. The CDR3 has 13 residues. With 1 base removed from V and 6 bases from J, the gap between germline ends came to 7 bases. In nucleotides, the CDR3 is TGTGCCAGCAGTTACTTAGCCCTCAATGAGCAGTTCTTC. Translating it yields CASSYLALNEQFF.

The gene calls are TRBV18 and TRBJ2-5; D is possibly TRBD2 (5 bases). This CDR3 region has 14 residues. Trimming stripped 0 bases from V and 5 bases from J, with 10 bases between. Germline V CDR1 and CDR2: KGHSH, LQKENI. DNA of the CDR3: TGTGCCAGCTCACCACCGGAGGCGCTGGAGACCCAGTACTTC. Translation gives CASSPPEALETQYF.

The V gene is TRBV18, the J gene TRBJ1-1, with TRBD1 matching over 8 bases. Germline loops: CDR1 KGHSH, CDR2 LQKENI. The V and J ends lost 4 bases and 7 bases, in that order; junction bases with no gene match: 8. The CDR3 spans 14 residues. The CDR3 loop reads CASSHGTGTGEAFF. CDR3 DNA: TGTGCCAGCTCACACGGAACCGGGACAGGTGAAGCTTTCTTT.

The V call is TRBV5-1, the J call TRBJ2-1; 7 bases match TRBD2. CDR1 and CDR2 from the germline V gene are SGHRS and YFSETQ. V trimming: 4 bases; J trimming: 0 bases; junction bases outside the gene matches: 4. This CDR3 contains 15 residues. CDR3: CASSNGGSSYNEQFF. The CDR3 bases are TGCGCCAGCAGCAACGGGGGGAGCTCCTACAATGAGCAGTTCTTC.

This sequence joins TRBV19 and TRBJ1-4; 9 bases line up with TRBD1. There are 15 residues in the CDR3. The trim removed 2 bases at V and 7 bases at J, leaving 5 bases unmatched. The V gene's germline CDR1 is LNHDA and CDR2 SQIVND (reference sequence). The CDR3 region is CASSISGTGSEKLFF. The CDR3 region has the DNA TGTGCCAGTAGTATATCCGGGACAGGGAGTGAAAAACTGTTTTTT.

This chain uses TRBV28 with TRBJ2-7; 8 nucleotides agree with TRBD1. Germline V gives CDR1 MDHEN, CDR2 SYDVKM. This CDR3 has 15 amino acids. V was pared by 6 bases and J by 6 bases, with 13 bases of the junction left unmatched. The CDR3 is CASSTFGQGRGEQYF. DNA of the CDR3: TGTGCCAGCAGCACATTCGGACAGGGACGGGGCGAGCAGTACTTC.

The rearrangement links TRBV14 to TRBJ1-6, with D hard to call. Trimming took 4 bases from V and 7 from J, leaving 8 bases between them. CDR1 is SGHDN and CDR2 is FVKESK in the germline V gene. The CDR3 is 13 amino acids. The CDR3 nucleotides read TGTGCCAGCAGCCTAAGGCGGAATTCACCCCTCCACTTT. Residues: CASSLRRNSPLHF.